The rows below give T cell receptor beta chains drawn from one sample of a study of T cells in Graves' hyperthyroidism and ophthalmopathy. TCRdb re-analysed the multiplex PCR reads in MiXCR, keeping a single row per CDR3 protein. The sample holds some 800,000 distinct CDR3 sequences; roughly 37% are singletons and the top ten take around 9.3%. Input material: blood. These TCRs come from a man aged 18-30 years with Graves' hyperthyroidism. Both conserved end residues are trimmed from each CDR3.

TRBJ1-4	TRBV10-3	APRGSGLKF
TRBJ1-5	TRBV2	ASSVLYRRDQPQH
TRBJ2-5	TRBV10-3	AISESTGGVETQY
TRBJ1-4	TRBV29-1	SVLPLRGKLF
TRBJ1-3	TRBV7-2	ASSLSAGNTIY
TRBJ2-7	TRBV12-3/TRBV12-4	ASSHTYEQY
TRBJ1-1	TRBV6-6	ASSWRWGGDYAF
TRBJ2-7	TRBV20-1	SARPSRTAFSYEQY
TRBJ1-2	TRBV6-1	ASRQTRRGNDGYT
TRBJ2-7	TRBV20-1	SALPRTGGWEQY
TRBJ1-5	TRBV10-3	AISGTGGPQH
TRBJ1-1	TRBV7-9	ASSLVRGQNTEAF
TRBJ1-2	TRBV11-2	ASSLGGDGGYT
TRBJ2-7	TRBV12-3/TRBV12-4	ASSKSGAADEQY
TRBJ1-4	TRBV15	ATSREGTYNEKLF
TRBJ1-1	TRBV2	ASRGGSAILNTEAF
TRBJ1-4	TRBV20-1	SARDDEVGEKLF
TRBJ1-5	TRBV6-2/TRBV6-3	ASSYPIFNQPQH
TRBJ1-2	TRBV11-3	ASSLDARYGYT
TRBJ2-5	TRBV5-1	ASSLRPLADETQY
TRBJ2-7	TRBV10-1	ASPPTVGGSALSKEQY
TRBJ2-7	TRBV2	ASSLFEGGEQY
TRBJ2-7	TRBV14	ASSRTLSYEQY
TRBJ1-2	TRBV2	ASSQMPTPGGNNYGYT
TRBJ1-5	TRBV20-1	SARKDRGDNQPQH
TRBJ2-5	TRBV10-3	AIRPGAEETQY
TRBJ2-7	TRBV5-1	ASSPGGTGGAYEQY
TRBJ1-1	TRBV29-1	SVESLGSEAF
TRBJ2-7	TRBV7-9	ASSQAADQQY
TRBJ2-7	TRBV11-2	ASSPGGLVVYEQY
TRBJ1-1	TRBV10-3	AIRRGGNTEAF
TRBJ2-5	TRBV2	ASKGSTGTVETQY
TRBJ2-5	TRBV7-9	ASSLGQGEKPQY
TRBJ1-4	TRBV2	ASSELALLEKKLF
TRBJ1-1	TRBV7-2	ASSPEGTGNTEAF
TRBJ1-5	TRBV5-1	ASGFEDRDLGGNQPQH
TRBJ1-2	TRBV29-1	SVDQWGEGHYGYT
TRBJ2-7	TRBV10-3	AISEGGTYYEQY
TRBJ1-1	TRBV5-1	ASSSQVIATNTEAF
TRBJ2-5	TRBV24-1	ATSDPTTGDQDPQY
TRBJ1-5	TRBV6-5	ASRPSGGQPQH
TRBJ1-1	TRBV10-3	ASRDRWNTEAF
TRBJ1-2	TRBV6-5	ASNPTANYGYT
TRBJ1-1	TRBV20-1	RARDRLNTEAF
TRBJ1-6	TRBV5-1	ASSLSENAYNSPLH
TRBJ2-5	TRBV6-6	ASSPAGRKPETQY
TRBJ1-1	TRBV25-1	ASPLRDRDGTEAF